The 2 T cell receptor beta chains below were found in one sample sequenced in a study of vaccination and CD4 T cells after COVID-19. An Oncomine TCR Beta short-read assay was used to sequence the DNA from cultured CD4+ T cells. TCRdb reprocessed the PCR reads via MiXCR and lists one record per CDR3 protein. This table holds some 17,000 distinct CDR3 sequences, under 55% found once. This sample's treatment: roughly 11-day PBMC culture with coronavirus spike peptide pools or control peptides (ViraFEST assay). Their antigens remain unidentified. Here the sequenced sample was CD4+ T cells from blood, cultured in vitro, taken before SARS-CoV-2 vaccination. All receptors come from a human donor who had recovered from COVID-19.

This clonotype was counted a few times. The V gene is TRBV20-1, the J gene TRBJ2-2; 15 nucleotides match TRBD2. After removal of 3 bases from V and 3 bases from J, the junction contained 5 bases not matched to a gene. Germline V gene sequence: CDR1 DFQATT, CDR2 SNEGSKA (reference sequence). This CDR3 is 17 amino acids long. The CDR3 reads CSARGLAGGSYTGELFF. The CDR3, as DNA: TGCAGTGCTAGGGGACTAGCGGGAGGCTCGTACACCGGGGAGCTGTTTTTT.

The chain recombines TRBV19 with TRBJ2-7; TRBD2 aligns across 7 bases. The V gene end was trimmed by 5 bases and the J gene end by 0 bases; junction bases not matched to a gene: 7. This CDR3 is 15 amino acids long. From germline, CDR1 is LNHDA and CDR2 SQIVND (reference sequence). CDR3 DNA: TGTGCCAGTAGTCGAAGCGGGGAAAGCTCCTACGAGCAGTACTTC. Its protein is CASSRSGESSYEQYF.